This record looks at one T cell receptor beta chain sequence and its context. Its antigen is currently unknown. The conserved final phenylalanine or tryptophan is absent from the CDR3, which likely points to a read error. TCRdb passed the reads through MiXCR, listing each CDR3 protein once. Of fewer than 950,000 distinct CDR3 sequences in the sample, about 31% were seen once. This sample is part of a study of T cell repertoires in cytomegalovirus infection. The receptor's source is a human donor in good health (CMV status not recorded). Some clones in this sample may be carry-over from other donors' samples. The material was cultured CD8+ T cells from PBMCs, obtained from culture after CMV antigen stimulation.

The CDR3 DNA is TGTGCCAGCAGTGACCCCCTCGGGACAGGGCCTTACAATCAGCCCCAGCATTTA. This sequence encodes CASSDPLGTGPYNQPQHL. The chain couples TRBV6-2 or TRBV6-3 to TRBJ1-5; TRBD1 matches 9 bases. The CDR3 runs to 18 residues. CDR1 MNHEY and CDR2 SVGEGT come from the germline V gene. V was clipped by 5 bases and J by 3 bases; unmatched bases: 14.